Below, 15 T cell receptor beta chains from the same sample are listed, as sequenced in a study of Ad26.COV2.S vaccination and SARS-CoV-2 variants. Indicated treatment: 15 to 20 received Ad26.COV2.S at low or high dose, single or two shots; roughly five received placebo; per-sample allocation not given. Sampling was performed 63 days after the first vaccine or placebo injection. Generated by immunoSEQ multiplex PCR, the TCRdb table keeps only in-frame clones and is missing some. This sample has roughly 320,000 clones, with roughly 80% found just once. The input for sequencing was peripheral blood, taken in a trial of Ad26.COV2.S vaccine versus placebo. The receptor set was obtained from a person between 18 and 60 years old who received the Ad26.COV2.S COVID-19 vaccine or a placebo.

The V gene is TRBV6-5, the J gene TRBJ1-4, with a weak D call TRBD1 (5 bases). The CDR3 runs 16 residues. Germline values: CDR1 MNHEY, CDR2 SVGAGI. The ends were cut back, 0 bases at V and 7 bases at J, with 15 bases in the middle. CDR3 residues: CASSYSSGRAFEKLFF. In DNA form, the CDR3 reads TGTGCCAGCAGTTACTCGTCAGGCAGGGCTTTTGAAAAACTGTTTTTT.

V and J are TRBV4-2 and TRBJ1-5; tentatively, D is TRBD1 (5 bases). The CDR3 contains 15 residues. The V gene lost 1 base and the J gene lost 7 bases, with 14 bases spanning the gap. Germline V gene lookup returns CDR1 LGHNA and CDR2 YNFKEQ. The CDR3 coding sequence is TGTGCCAGCAGCCAAGCCCGACAGATGGGGCAGCCCCAGCATTTT. It translates to CASSQARQMGQPQHF.

In this sample, this clone turned up a few times. The chain joins TRBV27 to TRBJ1-6; D perhaps matches TRBD1 (5 bases). V shed 0 bases and J shed 8 bases, with 14 bases lying between them. Germline V gene data show CDR1 as MNHEY and CDR2 as SMNVEV (reference sequence). The CDR3 loop spans 16 amino acids. CDR3 sequence (DNA): TGTGCCAGCAGTTTATCCCCAGCGGGGGGAGATTCACCCCTCCACTTT. This translates into CASSLSPAGGDSPLHF.

The chain recombines TRBV7-9 with TRBJ2-1, with 9 bases matching TRBD2. Germline CDR1 and CDR2: SEHNR and FQNEAQ (reference sequence). The CDR3 extends over 15 amino acids. J gave up 4 bases and V 4 bases, and 5 bases lay outside the gene matches. This CDR3 reads CASSSRGGRYNEQFF. Written as DNA, the CDR3 is TGTGCCAGCAGCTCGCGGGGGGGAAGGTACAATGAGCAGTTCTTC.

Here the CDR3 reads CASIKGPSTGELFF. For the CDR3, the DNA is TGTGCCAGTATCAAGGGACCATCAACCGGGGAGCTGTTTTTT. The rearrangement links TRBV19 to TRBJ2-2; D may be TRBD1 or TRBD2 (5 bases each). The CDR3 loop spans 14 amino acids. Germline CDR1 and CDR2: LNHDA and SQIVND (reference sequence). V was shortened by 7 bases and J by 5 bases, with 14 bases between the two germline ends.

The rearrangement uses TRBV28 and TRBJ2-3; D might be TRBD2 (5 bases). Germline V CDR1 and CDR2: MDHEN, SYDVKM. CDR3 length: 16 residues. The ends were cut back, 4 bases at V and 3 bases at J, with 17 bases in the middle. The CDR3 protein is CASSSPGRGGTDTQYF. DNA of the CDR3: TGTGCCAGCAGTTCCCCGGGCCGTGGCGGGACAGATACGCAGTATTTT. The whole variable domain, remainder taken from reference TRBV28 and TRBJ2-3, is DVKVTQSSRYLVKRTGEKVFLECVQDMDHENMFWYRQDPGLGLRLIYFSYDVKMKEKGDIPEGYSVSREKKERFSLILESASTNQTSMYLCASSSPGRGGTDTQYFGPGTRLTVL.

V and J are TRBV11-3 and TRBJ2-3; weak D call: TRBD2 (6 bases). V lost 5 bases, J lost 4 bases, and 13 bases lay in between. Germline V gives CDR1 SGHNT, CDR2 YENEEA. The length of the CDR3 is 14 residues. Here the CDR3 reads CASSPGVLADTQYF. The DNA for the CDR3 is TGTGCCAGCAGCCCGGGAGTATTGGCAGATACGCAGTATTTT.

This chain connects TRBV12-5 to TRBJ2-2; D unresolved. V was cut by 4 bases and J by 2 bases, with 5 bases left in between. This CDR3 comprises 13 residues. CDR1 LGHNT and CDR2 FRNRAP come from the germline V gene. CDR3 nucleotide sequence: TGTGCTAGTGGTTGGGATAACACCGGGGAGCTGTTTTTT. This gives the protein CASGWDNTGELFF. The variable domain in full, with the rest retrieved from reference TRBV12-5 and TRBJ2-2, is DARVTQTPRHKVTEMGQEVTMRCQPILGHNTVFWYRQTMMQGLELLAYFRNRAPLDDSGMPKDRFSAEMPDATLATLKIQPSEPRDSAVYFCASGWDNTGELFFGEGSRLTVL.

The chain couples TRBV4-1 to TRBJ1-6, with D maybe TRBD1 (5 bases). The CDR3 spans 16 residues. Looked up from germline, CDR1 is MGHRA and CDR2 is YSYEKL. The V end lost 4 bases, the J end lost 5 bases, and 15 bases lay between the germline ends. This chain's CDR3 is CASSPRRPGDNSPLHF. CDR3 nucleotide sequence: TGCGCCAGCAGCCCTCGGCGACCGGGGGATAATTCACCCCTCCACTTT.

The rearrangement joins TRBV11-2 to TRBJ2-1; D is possibly TRBD1 (6 bases). Germline CDR1 is SGHAT and CDR2 is FQNNGV. This CDR3 has 14 amino acids. Deletions cut 1 base from V and 2 bases from J, with 6 bases between. CDR3 nucleotides: TGTGCCAGCAGCTTAGGGACAGCCTACAATGAGCAGTTCTTC. Protein: CASSLGTAYNEQFF.

The rearrangement uses TRBV2 and TRBJ2-3; 9 bases are a match to TRBD2. J lost 2 bases, V lost 4 bases, and 1 base had no gene match. The germline V gene has CDR1 SNHLY and CDR2 FYNNEI. The CDR3 extends over 14 amino acids. This CDR3 reads CASSVAGATDTQYF. In DNA, the CDR3 is TGTGCCAGCAGTGTAGCGGGGGCCACAGATACGCAGTATTTT.

The chain has TRBV5-1 and TRBJ1-1, with D hard to call. This CDR3 has 15 residues. The germline V gene has CDR1 SGHRS and CDR2 YFSETQ. V was cut by 0 bases and J by 0 bases, with 9 bases left in between. In DNA, the CDR3 is TGCGCCAGCAGCTTGGGAGGGCATATGAACACTGAAGCTTTCTTT. Its translation is CASSLGGHMNTEAFF.

CDR3 DNA: TGTGCCAGTAGCCAAGGACGGGGGGCAAGCAATCAGCCCCAGCATTTT. This encodes CASSQGRGASNQPQHF. The chain combines TRBV19 with TRBJ1-5, with a weak D call TRBD1 (6 bases). V was pared by 6 bases and J by 1 base, with 16 bases between. This CDR3 is 16 amino acids long. Germline CDR1 and CDR2: LNHDA and SQIVND (reference sequence).

The CDR3 loop reads CASKQLIVTDTQYF. The CDR3 nucleotides are TGCGCCAGCAAACAGTTGATCGTCACAGATACGCAGTATTTT. This chain joins TRBV5-1 and TRBJ2-3, with unresolved D. CDR1 and CDR2 from the germline V gene are SGHRS and YFSETQ. Trimming stripped 6 bases from V and 2 bases from J, with 13 bases between. The CDR3 contains 14 residues.

The chain combines TRBV29-1 with TRBJ1-3; possibly TRBD1 for D (5 bases). The CDR3 runs 15 residues. V lost 3 bases and J 0 bases, leaving 12 bases between the germline ends. Germline CDR1 reads SQVTM; CDR2 reads ANQGSEA. This CDR3 is CSVERQITSGNTIYF. The CDR3 nucleotides are TGCAGCGTTGAGCGACAGATAACCTCTGGAAACACCATATATTTT.